This T cell receptor (beta chain) was sequenced for a study of cytomegalovirus exposure and HLA in healthy donors. In the study overall: Falling in the Caucasian-associated ancestry cluster were less than 85% of 350 to 400 genotyped donors.

With 60 Vbeta and 13 Jbeta primers, the PCR was carried out. Sequencing used immunoSEQ multiplex PCR; TCRdb keeps in-frame clones, though not all of them. This sample yields hundreds of thousands of clones, of which approximately 90% are seen a single time; 2% to 3% belongs to the top ten. Germline V lookup: CDR1 MNHEY, CDR2 SVGAGI. The CDR3 has 12 residues. Trimming shortened V by 6 bases and J by 7 bases, and 13 bases separated the two germline ends. Nominally healthy donors provided the samples, though records likely missed some immune exposures. This chain links TRBV6-5 with TRBJ2-7; perhaps TRBD2 as D (6 bases). The sequence was obtained from a woman aged 18 to 35 in good health and CMV-seronegative. Sequencing was done on a sample of PBMCs. The CDR3 DNA is TGTGCCAGCAGCTCTAGCGTAGAGGAGCAGTACTTC. Translating gives CASSSSVEEQYF.